The source of this T cell receptor beta chain is a study of blood T cell repertoires in COVID-19. This table comes from immunoSEQ multiplex PCR, and its TCRdb copy is limited to in-frame clones, with some not included. Of some 330,000 clones in the sample, about nine tenths were seen once. CDR1 is SGHRS and CDR2 is YFSETQ in the germline V gene. The ends were cut back, 0 bases at V and 7 bases at J, with 7 bases in the middle. CDR3 size: 12 residues. This receptor was obtained from a man in his thirties or forties who had recovered from COVID-19. The rearrangement links TRBV5-1 to TRBJ1-2; TRBD1 is a possible D gene (5 bases). The sequencing sample was made of PBMCs or T cells enriched from blood (not recorded which). The CDR3 region is CASSLGDSGYTF. CDR3 bases: TGCGCCAGCAGCTTGGGGGACTCTGGCTACACCTTC.